This T cell receptor (beta chain) was sequenced in a study of shared clonotypes between healthy human individuals. Sequenced by immunoSEQ multiplex PCR; TCRdb stores in-frame clones only, minus some. Of around 640,000 clones in the sample, approximately 96% are singletons; the top ten hold less than 0.12%. It was CD45RO-negative cells, positively selected for CCR7, that made up naive CD8 cells, with terminally differentiated effector memory CD45RA+ cells excluded. Sequencing input: naive CD8+ T cells sorted from blood. The receptor was isolated from a woman in her 30s in good health.

In DNA form, the CDR3 reads TGTGCCAGCAGCTCACTAGGTGAAGCTTTCTTT. Protein: CASSSLGEAFF. V usage is TRBV5-4 and J usage is TRBJ1-1; D call uncertain. Germline V gene data show CDR1 as SGHNT and CDR2 as YYREEE (reference sequence). This CDR3 has 11 amino acids. V lost 3 bases and J 7 bases, leaving 7 bases between the germline ends.